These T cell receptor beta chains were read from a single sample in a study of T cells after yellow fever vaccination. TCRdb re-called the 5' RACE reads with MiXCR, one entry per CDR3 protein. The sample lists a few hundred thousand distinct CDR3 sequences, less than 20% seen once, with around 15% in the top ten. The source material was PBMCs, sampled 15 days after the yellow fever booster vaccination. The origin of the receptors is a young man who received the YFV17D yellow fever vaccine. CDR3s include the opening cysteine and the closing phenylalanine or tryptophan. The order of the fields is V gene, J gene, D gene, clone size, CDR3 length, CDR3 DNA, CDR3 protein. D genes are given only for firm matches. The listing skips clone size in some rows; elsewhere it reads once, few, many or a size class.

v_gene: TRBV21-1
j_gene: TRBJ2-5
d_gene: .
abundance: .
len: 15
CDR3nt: TGTGCCAGCAGCCCCGTTCGGGAGATAGAGGAGACCCAGTACTTC
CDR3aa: CASSPVREIEETQYF

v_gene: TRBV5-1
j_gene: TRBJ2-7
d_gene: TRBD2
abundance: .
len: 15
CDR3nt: TGCGCCAGCAGCCCCTCGGCTAGCGGGATTTACGAGCAGTACTTC
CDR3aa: CASSPSASGIYEQYF

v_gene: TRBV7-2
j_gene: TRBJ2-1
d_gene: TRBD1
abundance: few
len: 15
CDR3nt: TGTGCCAGCAGTGCCGGGACAGGGGTTTACAATGAGCAGTTCTTC
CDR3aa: CASSAGTGVYNEQFF

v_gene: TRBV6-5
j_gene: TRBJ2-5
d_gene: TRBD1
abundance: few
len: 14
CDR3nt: TGTGCCAGCAGTTACTCCCCAGGGGGCGAGACCCAGTACTTC
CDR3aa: CASSYSPGGETQYF

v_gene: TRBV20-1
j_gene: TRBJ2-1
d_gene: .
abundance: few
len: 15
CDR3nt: TGCAGTGTCTCGCCGGGGGCATTGGTGGCGAATGAGCAGTTCTTC
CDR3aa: CSVSPGALVANEQFF

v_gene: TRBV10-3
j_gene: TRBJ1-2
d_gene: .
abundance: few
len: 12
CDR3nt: TGTGCCATCAGTAAGGATCATGATGGCTACACCTTC
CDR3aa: CAISKDHDGYTF

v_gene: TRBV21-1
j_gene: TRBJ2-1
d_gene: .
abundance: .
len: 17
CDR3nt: TGTGCCAGCAGCATTAAGCGGGAGGCGAGGTCCTTCTCTGAGCAGTTCTTC
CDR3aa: CASSIKREARSFSEQFF

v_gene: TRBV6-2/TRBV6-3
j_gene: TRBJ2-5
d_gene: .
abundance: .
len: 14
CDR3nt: TGTGCCAGCAGACCCGGGGCAAGCAAGGAGACCCAGTACTTC
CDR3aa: CASRPGASKETQYF

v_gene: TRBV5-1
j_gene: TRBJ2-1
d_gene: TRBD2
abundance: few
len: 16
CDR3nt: TGCGCCAGCAGCTTCCGAGGTAGCGGGAGTGGAGATGAGCAGTTCTTC
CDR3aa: CASSFRGSGSGDEQFF

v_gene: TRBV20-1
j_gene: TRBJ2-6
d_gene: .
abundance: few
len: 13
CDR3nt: TGCAGTCTGAGGGTTCCTGGGGCCAACGTCCTGACTTTC
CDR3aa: CSLRVPGANVLTF

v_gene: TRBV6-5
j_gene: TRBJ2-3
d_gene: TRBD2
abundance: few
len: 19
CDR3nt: TGTGCCAGCAGTTACTCGATTAATCCCTGGACTAGGAGCTCAGATACGCAGTATTTT
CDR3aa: CASSYSINPWTRSSDTQYF

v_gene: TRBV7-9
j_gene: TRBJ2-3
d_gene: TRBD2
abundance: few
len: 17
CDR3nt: TGTGCCAGCAGCTCCGGGAGGGGGGGGGAGAGCACAGATACGCAGTATTTT
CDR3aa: CASSSGRGGESTDTQYF

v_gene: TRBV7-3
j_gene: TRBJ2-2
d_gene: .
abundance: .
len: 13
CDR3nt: TGTGCCAGCAGCTCCCCTAGTCGGGGGGAGCTGTTTTTT
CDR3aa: CASSSPSRGELFF